Listed here are 17 T cell receptor beta chains from one sample, sequenced in a study of breast tumors, draining lymph nodes, adjacent tissues. MiXCR was run by TCRdb on the multiplex PCR reads, yielding one entry per CDR3 protein. The table records about 230,000 distinct CDR3 sequences, 32% of them present only once. Samples came from axillary lymph nodes draining the breast cancer. Sequenced input: axillary lymph node tissue. The receptors here all came from a female donor with breast cancer. Some clones in this sample may be carry-over from other donors' samples.

This clonotype was counted a single time. A much larger clone lies one base from this, so it may be a read error. V is TRBV7-2 and J is TRBJ2-5; the D gene could be TRBD1 or TRBD2 (5 bases each). Trimming removed 4 bases at V and 9 bases at J, with 27 bases between. CDR1 and CDR2 (germline): SGHTA, FQGNSA. The CDR3 consists of 17 residues. The CDR3 spells CASSSSPTRGRVEPQYF. In DNA form, the CDR3 reads TGTGCCAGCAGCTCCTCACCTACTAGGGGTAGGGTGGAGCCCCAGTACTTC.

As regards this clonotype: A read error is possible here, since a much larger clone lies one base away. The rearrangement links TRBV12-5 to TRBJ1-5; no reliable D call. Per germline, CDR1 LGHNT and CDR2 FRNRAP. Trimming shortened V by 1 base and J by 2 bases, and 18 bases separated the two germline ends. This CDR3 is 18 amino acids long. The DNA for the CDR3 is TGTGCTAGTGGTTTGGCACTCGCGGGTCCTCATGGCAATCAGCCCCAGCATTTT. It is translated as CASGLALAGPHGNQPQHF.

This clonotype was found once. A read error is possible here, since a much larger clone lies one base away. V and J are TRBV6-2 or TRBV6-3 and TRBJ2-7; the match to TRBD2 covers 7 bases. The CDR3 totals 10 residues. From germline, CDR1 is MNHEY and CDR2 SVGEGT. CDR3 protein: CAKRDYERYF. In DNA, the CDR3 is TGTGCCAAGAGGGACTACGAGCGGTACTTC.

The chain combines TRBV20-1 with TRBJ2-3, with D unclear. V shed 0 bases and J shed 3 bases, with 4 bases lying between them. The CDR3 consists of 12 residues. In germline, CDR1 is DFQATT, CDR2 SNEGSKA (reference sequence). Here the CDR3 reads CSAREWTDTQYF. CDR3 DNA: TGCAGTGCTAGAGAATGGACAGATACGCAGTATTTT.

To note about this clonotype: The final CDR3 position lacks the conserved phenylalanine or tryptophan, pointing to a likely read error. It is unclear where the CDR3 begins or ends on the DNA, so no DNA is shown, and the CDR3 is as TCRdb lists it. V gene TRBV15 combines with J gene TRBJ1-3. The germline gives CDR1 LNHNV, CDR2 YYDKDF (reference sequence). The CDR3 has 8 residues if both end residues are counted. The CDR3 loop is CATSRENL.

This clonotype was counted ten times or more. The rearrangement links TRBV6-1 to TRBJ2-3, with D unclear. CDR1 is MNHNS and CDR2 is SASEGT in the germline V gene. Trimming pared 1 base from V and 5 bases from J, leaving 4 bases between. The CDR3 is 12 residues long. As DNA, the CDR3 is TGTGCCAGCAGTGAAGTGCAAGATACGCAGTATTTT. This encodes CASSEVQDTQYF.

The table lists this clonotype with a few counts. A read error may explain this, as a much larger clone is one base away. This chain uses TRBV6-5 with TRBJ2-7; 8 nucleotides line up with TRBD1. This CDR3 is built from 13 residues. In germline, CDR1 is MNHEY, CDR2 SVGAGI. V was pared by 6 bases and J by 5 bases, with 6 bases of the junction left unmatched. In nucleotides, the CDR3 is TGTGCCAGCAGCCGACAGGGGAGGAACGAGCAGTACTTC. It codes for CASSRQGRNEQYF.

This clonotype was seen many times. The chain couples TRBV11-1 to TRBJ1-2, with D tentatively TRBD1 (5 bases). The CDR3 covers 15 residues. Between the trimmed V and J ends, which lost 0 bases and 2 bases, there was a span of 10 bases. The germline CDR1 and CDR2 sequences are SGHAT and FQDESV (reference sequence). For the CDR3, the DNA is TGTGCCAGCAGCTTAGCGGCGGGGCGAAACTATGGCTACACCTTC. Residues: CASSLAAGRNYGYTF.

The chain links TRBV5-1 to TRBJ1-6; the D gene is possibly TRBD1 (6 bases). This CDR3 has 15 amino acids. Germline-derived CDR1 and CDR2 are SGHRS and YFSETQ. Between the trimmed V and J ends, which lost 6 bases and 5 bases, there was a span of 15 bases. This CDR3 reads CASTLAGGHNSPLHF. CDR3 in DNA: TGCGCCAGCACCCTTGCGGGGGGCCATAATTCACCCCTCCACTTT.

The sample holds many counts of this clonotype. This chain connects TRBV7-2 to TRBJ1-2, with 11 bases that match TRBD1. Germline V gene lookup returns CDR1 SGHTA and CDR2 FQGNSA. The CDR3 is made up of 14 amino acids. V shed 3 bases and J 7 bases; nucleotides not matched to a gene: 4. The chain's CDR3 is CASSFGQGASGYTF. DNA of the CDR3: TGTGCCAGCAGCTTCGGACAGGGGGCTTCTGGCTACACCTTC.

As to this clonotype: This may stem from a read error, because a much larger clone lies one nucleotide away. The chain combines TRBV20-1 with TRBJ1-5; D call uncertain. This CDR3 is built from 12 residues. Germline lookup yields CDR1 DFQATT and CDR2 SNEGSKA (reference sequence). CDR3 DNA: TGCAGTGCCTGGGATAGCAATCAGCCCCCGCATTTT. It translates to CSAWDSNQPPHF.

This clonotype was seen many times. The V call is TRBV6-6, the J call TRBJ2-1; no firm D call. Germline assignment: CDR1 MNHNY and CDR2 SVGAGI (reference sequence). The CDR3 has 11 amino acids. V was clipped by 0 bases and J by 8 bases, with 2 bases between them. CDR3 nucleotides: TGTGCCAGCAGTTACTCGGATGAGCAGTTCTTC. Encoded protein: CASSYSDEQFF.

As regards this clonotype: The final CDR3 position lacks the conserved phenylalanine or tryptophan, pointing to a likely read error. No DNA is shown, since the ends of the CDR3 on it are uncertain; the CDR3 is the one TCRdb lists. The chain has TRBV20-1 and TRBJ2-5; the D call in the table, TRBD2, was not verified against the DNA. Germline-derived CDR1 and CDR2 are DFQATT and SNEGSKA (reference sequence). The CDR3 totals 8 residues, both ends included. CDR3 region: CSATQMAG.

The CDR3 nucleotides read TGCAGTGCTAGAGACGGGACTAGCGGGAGAGAGACCCAGTACTTC. Translating it yields CSARDGTSGRETQYF. This chain connects TRBV20-1 to TRBJ2-5; 14 bases line up with TRBD2. The germline V gene encodes CDR1 DFQATT and CDR2 SNEGSKA (reference sequence). The CDR3 runs to 15 residues. The ends lost 0 bases at V and 4 bases at J; junction bases unmatched: 1.

With regard to this clonotype: With a much larger clone just one base away, this may be a read error. The chain is built from TRBV9 and TRBJ2-3; tentative D call: TRBD2 (7 bases). The germline V gene encodes CDR1 SGDLS and CDR2 YYNGEE. CDR3 length: 16 residues. CDR3 loop: CACSVVQRGGPDTQYF. The CDR3 DNA is TGTGCCTGCAGCGTAGTTCAAAGGGGGGGACCAGATACGCAGTATTTT.

This clonotype has at least ten counts. The rearrangement links TRBV7-8 to TRBJ2-6, with D possibly matching TRBD1 (5 bases). V was shortened by 0 bases and J by 2 bases, with 8 bases between the two germline ends. Germline values: CDR1 SGHVS, CDR2 FQNEAQ. The length of the CDR3 is 16 residues. CDR3 nucleotide sequence: TGTGCCAGCAGCTTAGCGCAAGGGGCTGGGGCCAACGTCCTGACTTTC. The encoded protein is CASSLAQGAGANVLTF.

This clonotype occurred many times. The chain has TRBV5-1 and TRBJ1-3, with 10 bases that match TRBD1. There are 14 residues in the CDR3. Germline V gene data show CDR1 as SGHRS and CDR2 as YFSETQ. Germline trimming cut 4 bases from V and 9 bases from J; bases unmatched to any gene: 7. The DNA for the CDR3 is TGCGCCAGCAGCCCAAGACAGGGGGCAGGCACCATATATTTT. This gives the protein CASSPRQGAGTIYF. The entire variable domain, with the rest obtained from reference TRBV5-1 and TRBJ1-3, is as follows: KAGVTQTPRYLIKTRGQQVTLSCSPISGHRSVSWYQQTPGQGLQFLFEYFSETQRNKGNFPGRFSGRQFSNSRSEMNVSTLELGDSALYLCASSPRQGAGTIYFGEGSWLTVV.